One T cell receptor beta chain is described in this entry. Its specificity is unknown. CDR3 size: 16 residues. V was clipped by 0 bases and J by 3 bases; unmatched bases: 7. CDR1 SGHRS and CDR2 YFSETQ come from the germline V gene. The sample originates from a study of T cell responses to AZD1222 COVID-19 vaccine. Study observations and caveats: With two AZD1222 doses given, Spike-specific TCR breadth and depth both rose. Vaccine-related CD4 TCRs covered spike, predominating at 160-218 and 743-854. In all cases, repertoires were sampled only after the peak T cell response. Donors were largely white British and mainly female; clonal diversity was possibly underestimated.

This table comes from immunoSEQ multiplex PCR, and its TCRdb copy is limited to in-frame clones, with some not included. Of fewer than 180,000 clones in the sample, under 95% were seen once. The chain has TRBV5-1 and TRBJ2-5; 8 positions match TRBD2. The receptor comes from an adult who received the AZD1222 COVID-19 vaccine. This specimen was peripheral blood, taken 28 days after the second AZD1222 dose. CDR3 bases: TGCGCCAGCAGCTTGGGTCTAGCGGGCCTAGAAGAGACCCAGTACTTC. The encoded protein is CASSLGLAGLEETQYF.